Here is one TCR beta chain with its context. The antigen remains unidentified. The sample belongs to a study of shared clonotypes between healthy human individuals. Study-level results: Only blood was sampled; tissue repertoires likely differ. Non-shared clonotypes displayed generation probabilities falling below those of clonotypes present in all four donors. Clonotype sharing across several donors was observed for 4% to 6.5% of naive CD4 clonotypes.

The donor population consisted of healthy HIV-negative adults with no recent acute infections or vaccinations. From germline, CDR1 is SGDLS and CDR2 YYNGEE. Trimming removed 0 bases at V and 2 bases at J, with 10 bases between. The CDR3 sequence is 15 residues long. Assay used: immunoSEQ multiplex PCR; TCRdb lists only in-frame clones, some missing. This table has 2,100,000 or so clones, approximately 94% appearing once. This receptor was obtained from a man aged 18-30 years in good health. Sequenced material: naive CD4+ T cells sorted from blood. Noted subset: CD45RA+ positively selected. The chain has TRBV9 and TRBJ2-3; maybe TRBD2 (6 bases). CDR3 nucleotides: TGTGCCAGCAGCGTAGGGGGGGTGACCACAGATACGCAGTATTTT. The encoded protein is CASSVGGVTTDTQYF.